This T cell receptor beta chain originates from a study of control samples from healthy donors and cancer patients. The germline V and J ends were trimmed by 1 base and 4 bases, with 16 bases remaining between them. Germline V lookup: CDR1 SGHAT, CDR2 FQNNGV. The CDR3 is 16 amino acids. This table comes from immunoSEQ multiplex PCR, and its TCRdb copy is limited to in-frame clones, with some not included. Seen here are 100,000 to 150,000 clones, over 75% observed once, and the top ten hold about 8.7%. The sequence derives from a man between 40 and 49 years old in good health. The sequenced sample was blood. The chain recombines TRBV11-2 with TRBJ2-5; D is possibly TRBD2 (7 bases). CDR3 sequence: CASSLVLGGAGETQYF. The CDR3 DNA reads TGTGCCAGCAGCTTAGTATTAGGGGGGGCCGGAGAGACCCAGTACTTC.